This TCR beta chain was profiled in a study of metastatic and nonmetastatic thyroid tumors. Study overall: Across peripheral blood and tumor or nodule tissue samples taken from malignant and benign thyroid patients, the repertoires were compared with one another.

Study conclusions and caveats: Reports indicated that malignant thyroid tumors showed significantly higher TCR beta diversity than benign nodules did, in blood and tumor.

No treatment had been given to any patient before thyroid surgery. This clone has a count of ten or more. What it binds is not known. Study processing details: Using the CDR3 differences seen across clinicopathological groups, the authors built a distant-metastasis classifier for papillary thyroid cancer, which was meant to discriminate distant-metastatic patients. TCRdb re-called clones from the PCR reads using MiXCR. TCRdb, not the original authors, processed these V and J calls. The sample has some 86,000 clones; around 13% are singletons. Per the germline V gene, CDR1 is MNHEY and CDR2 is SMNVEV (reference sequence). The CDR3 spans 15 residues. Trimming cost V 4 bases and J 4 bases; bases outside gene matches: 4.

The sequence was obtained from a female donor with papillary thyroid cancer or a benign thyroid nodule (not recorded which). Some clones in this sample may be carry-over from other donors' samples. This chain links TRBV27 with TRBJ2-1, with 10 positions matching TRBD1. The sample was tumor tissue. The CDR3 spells CASSSGTGAYNEQFF. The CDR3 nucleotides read TGTGCCAGCAGTTCCGGGACAGGGGCATACAATGAGCAGTTCTTC.